Following are 17 T cell receptor beta chains from one sample sequenced in a study of T cells after yellow fever vaccination (dated by TCRdb to about 2019). Library generation was performed with 5' RACE. This sample was sequenced with an Illumina NovaSeq 6000. TCRdb passed the public sequencing reads through fastp at Q25 and MiXCR, retaining productive beta sequences. Each CDR3 protein appears once, grouped with its most common genes and DNA. In this sample the table shows fewer than 400,000 distinct CDR3 sequences, roughly 10% of which occur a single time. The top ten clonotypes cover 3% to 4% of the sample. In the paper's terms, the treatment or condition label means: live attenuated yellow fever vaccine strain. The material sequenced was CD4+ T cells sorted from PBMCs, taken 45 days after the yellow fever booster vaccination. The source of these receptors is a man younger than 30 who received the YFV17D yellow fever vaccine.

V usage is TRBV19 and J usage is TRBJ2-3; TRBD1 matches at 8 bases. Germline trimming cut 11 bases from V and 6 bases from J; bases unmatched to any gene: 10. CDR3 length: 13 amino acids. The V gene's germline CDR1 is LNHDA and CDR2 SQIVND (reference sequence). The CDR3 loop is CASSDRAKDTQYF. Here the CDR3 DNA reads TGTGCCTCCTCGGACAGGGCTAAGGATACGCAGTATTTT.

This chain uses TRBV20-1 with TRBJ1-1, with D perhaps TRBD1 (6 bases). This CDR3 contains 13 residues. Per the germline V gene, CDR1 is DFQATT and CDR2 is SNEGSKA (reference sequence). Trimming removed 2 bases from V and 1 base from J, with 8 bases in between. The CDR3 region is CSARTDRNTEAFF. As DNA, the CDR3 is TGCAGTGCTAGAACGGACAGGAACACTGAAGCTTTCTTT.

V gene TRBV11-2 combines with J gene TRBJ2-1, with a possible D match to TRBD2 (5 bases). The V end was cut by 2 bases, the J end by 9 bases, with 17 bases between. Germline V gene data show CDR1 as SGHAT and CDR2 as FQNNGV. The CDR3 is 15 residues long. CDR3 nucleotides: TGTGCCAGCAGCTTAACCGTCGGGCGGGCGCGTGAGCAGTTCTTC. It specifies CASSLTVGRAREQFF. Complete variable domain (other parts from reference TRBV11-2 and TRBJ2-1): EAGVAQSPRYKIIEKRQSVAFWCNPISGHATLYWYQQILGQGPKLLIQFQNNGVVDDSQLPKDRFSAERLKGVDSTLKIQPAKLEDSAVYLCASSLTVGRAREQFFGPGTRLTVL.

This clonotype was seen repeatedly, ten times or more. The chain links TRBV4-2 to TRBJ2-1; 9 nucleotides align to TRBD2. Germline loops: CDR1 LGHNA, CDR2 YNFKEQ. V lost 1 base, J lost 0 bases, and 7 bases stayed unmatched. The CDR3 length is 18 residues. The CDR3 loop reads CASSQVDSGGSSYNEQFF. The CDR3 coding sequence is TGTGCCAGCAGCCAAGTGGATAGCGGGGGCAGCTCCTACAATGAGCAGTTCTTC.

This clonotype was seen at least ten times. The CDR3 sequence: CSARGGGGTYEQYF. The CDR3 coding sequence is TGCAGTGCTAGGGGCGGCGGAGGAACCTACGAGCAGTACTTC. The rearrangement links TRBV20-1 to TRBJ2-7; D possibly corresponds to TRBD2 (5 bases). CDR1 is DFQATT, CDR2 SNEGSKA, per germline (reference sequence). Deletions cut 3 bases from V and 2 bases from J, with 14 bases between. This CDR3 comprises 14 residues.

J is TRBJ1-3 and V is TRBV9, with D tentatively TRBD1 (6 bases). CDR1 SGDLS and CDR2 YYNGEE come from the germline V gene. This CDR3 is built from 19 residues. V lost 0 bases to trimming and J lost 0 bases, with 19 bases between them. The CDR3 here is CASSVDGRGASSSGNTIYF. In DNA, the CDR3 is TGTGCCAGCAGCGTAGACGGCAGGGGAGCCAGCAGCTCTGGAAACACCATATATTTT.

The rearrangement joins TRBV7-2 to TRBJ2-1; 8 nucleotides agree with TRBD1. CDR1 is SGHTA, CDR2 FQGNSA, per germline. The length of the CDR3 is 16 residues. With 4 bases clipped from V and 2 bases from J, the junction kept 7 bases outside the gene matches. This CDR3 reads CASSSLRTGPYNEQFF. The CDR3 nucleotides are TGTGCCAGCAGCTCCCTGCGGACAGGGCCCTACAATGAGCAGTTCTTC.

This clonotype showed up many times. The gene calls are TRBV5-1 and TRBJ2-1; 10 positions agree with TRBD2. J lost 7 bases, V lost 1 base, and 11 bases had no gene match. Per germline, CDR1 SGHRS and CDR2 YFSETQ. The CDR3 extends over 17 amino acids. CDR3 coding DNA: TGCGCCAGCAGCTTGAGTAGCGGGGGGCCTCCTGGGAATGAGCAGTTCTTC. It encodes CASSLSSGGPPGNEQFF.

This clonotype was detected a few times. This chain links TRBV5-1 with TRBJ2-3; 7 bases match TRBD1. The CDR3 is 16 amino acids. Germline V CDR1 and CDR2: SGHRS, YFSETQ. V dropped 5 bases and J dropped 0; count of bases not matched to a gene: 9. The DNA of the CDR3 is TGCGCCAGCAGAGTTACCGACAGGGCTAGCACAGATACGCAGTATTTT. Its translation is CASRVTDRASTDTQYF.

This clonotype came up many times. The gene calls are TRBV20-1 and TRBJ2-1, with a tentative D call TRBD2 (5 bases). The CDR3 spans 14 residues. The V end lost 5 bases, the J end lost 6 bases, and 17 bases lay between the germline ends. The germline V gene encodes CDR1 DFQATT and CDR2 SNEGSKA (reference sequence). In DNA form, the CDR3 reads TGCAGTGCTGTCACTAGTCTCTCCCGCAATGAGCAGTTCTTC. Protein product: CSAVTSLSRNEQFF.

The rearrangement joins TRBV4-2 to TRBJ1-5, with 10 bases identical to TRBD1. V lost 2 bases, J lost 0 bases, and 1 base stayed unmatched. The CDR3 runs 16 residues. Germline V gene sequence: CDR1 LGHNA, CDR2 YNFKEQ. CDR3 loop: CASSQRQGASNQPQHF. DNA for the CDR3: TGTGCCAGCAGCCAAAGACAGGGGGCTAGCAATCAGCCCCAGCATTTT.

This chain uses TRBV20-1 with TRBJ2-5; 12 positions match TRBD2. The trim removed 6 bases at V and 4 bases at J, leaving 9 bases unmatched. The CDR3 length is 15 residues. Germline loops: CDR1 DFQATT, CDR2 SNEGSKA (reference sequence). The DNA of the CDR3 is TGCAGTGCGGACGCTCCTAGCGGGGGGGCAGAGACCCAGTACTTC. Protein product: CSADAPSGGAETQYF.

The chain joins TRBV20-1 to TRBJ2-2; D is perhaps TRBD1 (5 bases). The germline gives CDR1 DFQATT, CDR2 SNEGSKA (reference sequence). The CDR3 is 14 residues long. Trimming removed 5 bases from V and 4 bases from J, with 14 bases in between. CDR3 region: CSAPRQTSTGELFF. The CDR3 DNA reads TGCAGTGCTCCTCGACAGACGAGCACCGGGGAGCTGTTTTTT.

This clonotype was recorded a few times. V is TRBV5-1 and J is TRBJ1-1; 7 bases align to TRBD1. V lost 0 bases, J lost 5 bases, and 4 bases stayed unmatched. CDR1 SGHRS and CDR2 YFSETQ come from the germline V gene. The CDR3 is 14 residues long. For the CDR3, the DNA is TGCGCCAGCAGCTTGGAGGCAGGGGGTACTGAAGCTTTCTTT. Amino acids: CASSLEAGGTEAFF.

The chain joins TRBV5-1 to TRBJ2-7, with 7 positions matching TRBD1. V lost 4 bases, J lost 2 bases, and 9 bases stayed unmatched. The germline V gene encodes CDR1 SGHRS and CDR2 YFSETQ. The CDR3 has 15 residues. CDR3 nucleotides: TGCGCCAGCAGCATTCCCGGGACAGCCACCTACGAGCAGTACTTC. This codes for CASSIPGTATYEQYF.

This clonotype was counted a few times. This chain joins TRBV7-9 and TRBJ1-5, with D possibly matching TRBD1 (5 bases). This CDR3 has 16 amino acids. V was cut by 1 base and J by 7 bases, with 17 bases left in between. Per the germline V gene, CDR1 is SEHNR and CDR2 is FQNEAQ (reference sequence). The CDR3 bases are TGTGCCAGCAGCTTAGTCCGGAGAGGGGCGGCACAGCCCCAGCATTTT. Translation: CASSLVRRGAAQPQHF.

This clonotype came up a few times. The genes are TRBV11-2 and TRBJ2-1, with D possibly TRBD1 on 6 matching bases. The CDR3 is 13 amino acids. Germline V lookup: CDR1 SGHAT, CDR2 FQNNGV. V dropped 3 bases and J dropped 10 bases, with 13 bases sitting between them. CDR3 loop: CASSFSDRGEQFF. CDR3 in DNA: TGTGCCAGCAGCTTTTCGGACAGAGGAGAGCAGTTCTTC.